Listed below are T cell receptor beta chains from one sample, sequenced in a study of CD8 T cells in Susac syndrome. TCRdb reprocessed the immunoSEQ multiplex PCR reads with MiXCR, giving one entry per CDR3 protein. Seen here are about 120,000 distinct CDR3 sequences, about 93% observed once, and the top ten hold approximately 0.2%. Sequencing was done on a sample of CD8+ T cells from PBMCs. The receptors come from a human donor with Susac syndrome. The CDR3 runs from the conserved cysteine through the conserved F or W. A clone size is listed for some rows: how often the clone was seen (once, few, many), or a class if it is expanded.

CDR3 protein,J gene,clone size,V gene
CASSQSGGSYNEQFF,TRBJ2-1,.,TRBV4-1
CASSANRVTQYF,TRBJ2-3,.,TRBV14
CASGGEGETQYF,TRBJ2-5,.,TRBV2
CASSPRTSGRRNTQYF,TRBJ2-3,.,TRBV7-3
CASSHPPSGQETQYF,TRBJ2-5,once,TRBV3-1
CASSQDGGGADTQYF,TRBJ2-3,.,TRBV5-6
CASSLDVFREGSFYGYTF,TRBJ1-2,.,TRBV11-2
CSAKDPRGLDYGYTF,TRBJ1-2,once,TRBV20-1
CSVEGGTTNEAFF,TRBJ1-1,.,TRBV29-1
CASSQGEGGGIGETQYF,TRBJ2-5,.,TRBV4-2
CASSLTGGKYEQYF,TRBJ2-7,.,TRBV27
CSAPYRGEAKNIQYF,TRBJ2-4,.,TRBV20-1
CASGPIGGFLEQFF,TRBJ2-1,.,TRBV12-5
CASSFHSGRQETQYF,TRBJ2-5,.,TRBV12-3/TRBV12-4
CASSQQSGPRTGAFF,TRBJ1-1,once,TRBV14
CATSDLRGDEQYF,TRBJ2-7,.,TRBV24-1
CASSQRDQGLPYEQYF,TRBJ2-7,once,TRBV3-1
CAGGDGTYNEQFF,TRBJ2-1,.,TRBV30
CASTSGQGTHTF,TRBJ1-2,.,TRBV27
CAGESGLAGYNEQFF,TRBJ2-1,once,TRBV30
CATSRAREYNEQFF,TRBJ2-1,.,TRBV15
CSGGGSYGYTF,TRBJ1-2,.,TRBV20-1
CSVGAQPRSTDTQYF,TRBJ2-3,.,TRBV29-1
CASSLGQGNEQFF,TRBJ2-1,.,TRBV27
CASSPNATGFNTEAFF,TRBJ1-1,.,TRBV12-3/TRBV12-4
CSAISGGAGETQYF,TRBJ2-5,.,TRBV20-1
CASSQDVSGPYEQYF,TRBJ2-7,.,TRBV4-1
CAWSGDSNQPQHF,TRBJ1-5,once,TRBV30
CASTGTENQPQHF,TRBJ1-5,.,TRBV6-2/TRBV6-3
CASSYLGNTEAFF,TRBJ1-1,once,TRBV6-5
CASSSSGDSHEQYF,TRBJ2-7,once,TRBV6-5
CASSLGFGEGTEAFF,TRBJ1-1,.,TRBV7-9